Below, one TCR beta chain is given with its context. The germline V gene encodes CDR1 SGHKS and CDR2 YYEKEE (reference sequence). The CDR3 is 15 amino acids. V was pared by 1 base and J by 5 bases, with 5 bases of the junction left unmatched. The sample comes from a study of PD-1 blockade in mismatch repair-deficient tumors. Study context: Patients had over 10 mismatch repair-deficient cancer types, all previously treated and progressing.

Measured with immunoSEQ multiplex PCR; TCRdb has only the in-frame clones, and not every one. The repertoire holds some 25,000 clones, 70% to 85% seen once, with 2.5% to 3% in the top ten. All patients were mismatch repair deficient, assessed by either PCR or immunohistochemistry. The sequencing here drew on PBMCs, taken before pembrolizumab treatment. The origin of this receptor is an adult with mismatch repair-deficient cancer. The rearrangement uses TRBV5-5 and TRBJ2-7, with 11 bases that match TRBD1. In DNA, the CDR3 is TGTGCCAGCAGCTTGAGTGGGACAGGGGGTGACGAGCAGTACTTC. Translating gives CASSLSGTGGDEQYF.